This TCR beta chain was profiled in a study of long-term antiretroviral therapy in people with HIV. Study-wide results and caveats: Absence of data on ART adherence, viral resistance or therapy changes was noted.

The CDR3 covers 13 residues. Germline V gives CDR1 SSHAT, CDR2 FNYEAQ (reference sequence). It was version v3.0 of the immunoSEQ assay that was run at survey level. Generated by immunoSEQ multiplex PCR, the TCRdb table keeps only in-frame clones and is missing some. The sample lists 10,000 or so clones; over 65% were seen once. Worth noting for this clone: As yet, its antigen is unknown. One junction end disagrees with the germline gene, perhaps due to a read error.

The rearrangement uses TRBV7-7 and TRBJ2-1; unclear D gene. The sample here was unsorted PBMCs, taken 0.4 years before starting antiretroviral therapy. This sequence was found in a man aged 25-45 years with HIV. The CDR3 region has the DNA TGTGCTAGCAGCACCGGACCCTACAATGAGCAGTTCTTC. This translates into CASSTGPYNEQFF.